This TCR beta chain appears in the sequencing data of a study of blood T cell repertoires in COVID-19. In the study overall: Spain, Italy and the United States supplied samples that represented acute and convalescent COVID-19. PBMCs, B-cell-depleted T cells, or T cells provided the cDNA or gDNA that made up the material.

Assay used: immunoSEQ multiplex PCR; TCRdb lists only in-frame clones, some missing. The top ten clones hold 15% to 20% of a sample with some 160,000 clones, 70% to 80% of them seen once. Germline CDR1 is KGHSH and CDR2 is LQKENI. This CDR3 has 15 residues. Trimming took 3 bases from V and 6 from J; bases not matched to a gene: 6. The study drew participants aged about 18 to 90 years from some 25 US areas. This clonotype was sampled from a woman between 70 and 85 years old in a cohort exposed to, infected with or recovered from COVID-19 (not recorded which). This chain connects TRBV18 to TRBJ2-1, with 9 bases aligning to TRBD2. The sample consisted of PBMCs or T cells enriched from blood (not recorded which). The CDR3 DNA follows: TGTGCCAGCTCACCCAACGCGGGAGGGGGCAATGAGCAGTTCTTC. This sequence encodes CASSPNAGGGNEQFF.